The rows below give T cell receptor beta chains drawn from one sample of a study of blood T cell repertoires in COVID-19. The protocol was immunoSEQ multiplex PCR, while the TCRdb copy is restricted to in-frame clones and leaves out a portion. Of 250,000 to 300,000 clones listed, about 88% were seen once; the top ten hold roughly 2%. Sample: PBMCs or T cells enriched from blood (not recorded which). The receptors originated from a woman aged 60-75 years in a cohort exposed to, infected with or recovered from COVID-19 (not recorded which). CDR3s include the opening cysteine and the closing phenylalanine or tryptophan. A D gene is named only where the DNA matches it firmly. Not all rows give a size; the values are once, few, many and, for expanded clones, a class.

v_gene	d_gene	j_gene	abundance	CDR3nt	CDR3aa
TRBV6-6	TRBD1	TRBJ1-2	NA	TGTGCCAGCAGTTACGCCGGGACAGGGGGCTTGGGCTACACCTTC	CASSYAGTGGLGYTF
TRBV10-3	TRBD2	TRBJ2-2	NA	TGTGCCATCAGCACTAGCGCCATAAACACCGGGGAGCTGTTTTTT	CAISTSAINTGELFF
TRBV28	NA	TRBJ1-5	NA	TGTGCCAGCAGTTTCCGAGGGTATCAGCCCCAGCATTTT	CASSFRGYQPQHF
TRBV5-6	NA	TRBJ2-2	NA	TGTGCCAGCAGCTTAGGGGGGGCGAACACCGGGGAGCTGTTTTTT	CASSLGGANTGELFF
TRBV19	NA	TRBJ2-1	once	TGTGCCAGTAGGCAGGGGTTCAATGAGCAGTTCTTC	CASRQGFNEQFF
TRBV28	TRBD2	TRBJ2-5	NA	TGTGCCAGCAGTTCACCCGGGACTAGCGGCCAAGAGACCCAGTACTTC	CASSSPGTSGQETQYF
TRBV6-5	NA	TRBJ1-1	once	TGTGCCAGCGGTCAACAGAGTTACACTGAAGCTTTCTTT	CASGQQSYTEAFF
TRBV5-6	NA	TRBJ2-4	NA	TGTGCCAGCAGCCCCAGGAGGGGAAAATTAGCCAAAAACATTCAGTACTTC	CASSPRRGKLAKNIQYF
TRBV18	TRBD1	TRBJ1-3	NA	TGTGCCAGCTCACCCCGGGACAGCTCTGGAAACACCATATATTTT	CASSPRDSSGNTIYF
TRBV6-5	TRBD1	TRBJ1-2	NA	TGTGCCAGCACCCCGGACAGGGTGGGGGGCTACACCTTC	CASTPDRVGGYTF
TRBV2	NA	TRBJ1-1	NA	TGTGCCGTAAGCGACACTGAAGCTTTCTTT	CAVSDTEAFF
TRBV9	NA	TRBJ2-1	few	TGTGCCAGCAGCCCTCGCGGGACAGCAAGCGGTGAGCAGTTCTTC	CASSPRGTASGEQFF
TRBV5-1	NA	TRBJ2-1	NA	TGCGCCAGCAGCTTCAACGGGGTTCAGGCCTACAATGAGCAGTTCTTC	CASSFNGVQAYNEQFF
TRBV5-1	TRBD1	TRBJ1-2	NA	TGCGCCAGCAGCTTGGCGCAGGGGGCTTACGATGGCTACACCTTC	CASSLAQGAYDGYTF
TRBV5-8	TRBD2	TRBJ2-1	NA	TGTGCCAGCTTTCTAGCGGGTTACAATGAGCAGTTCTTC	CASFLAGYNEQFF
TRBV2	TRBD1	TRBJ2-3	NA	TGTGCCAGCAGTGGCCGGGACAGGGGCTGGATAGGGCAGTATTTT	CASSGRDRGWIGQYF
TRBV2	TRBD1	TRBJ2-2	NA	TGTGCCAGCAGGGAACGGACAGGCTTGAACACCGGGGAGCTGTTTTTT	CASRERTGLNTGELFF